These 10 T cell receptor beta chains share one sample of origin, sequenced in a study of identical twins. MiXCR, run by TCRdb on the 5' RACE reads, gives a single entry per CDR3 protein. The table records more than 1.5 million distinct CDR3 sequences, less than 40% of them present only once. The source material was cord blood. The receptors originated from a newborn girl in good health.

This clonotype was detected only a few times. The chain uses TRBV4-1 and TRBJ2-7; 7 bases map to TRBD2. There are 23 residues in the CDR3. V lost 4 bases, J lost 4 bases, and 34 bases stayed unmatched. Germline V CDR1 and CDR2: MGHRA, YSYEKL. This CDR3 reads CASSPRVGLGYKGPTLPQYEQYF. CDR3 DNA: TGCGCCAGCAGCCCAAGAGTAGGACTAGGGTATAAAGGCCCGACTCTTCCCCAATACGAGCAGTACTTC.

In its sample, this clonotype was seen many times. The V call is TRBV29-1, the J call TRBJ2-7; D tentatively reads TRBD1 or TRBD2 (8 bases each). Germline lookup yields CDR1 SQVTM and CDR2 ANQGSEA. Trimming left V 3 bases short and J 10 bases short, with 16 bases between. This CDR3 spans 12 amino acids. CDR3 sequence: CSVESGGQVQYF. CDR3 coding DNA: TGCAGCGTTGAGAGCGGGGGACAGGTTCAGTACTTC.

This chain joins TRBV20-1 and TRBJ2-5; TRBD2 matches at 8 bases. Trimming took 5 bases from V and 2 from J; bases not matched to a gene: 10. The CDR3 spans 15 residues. Per the germline V gene, CDR1 is DFQATT and CDR2 is SNEGSKA (reference sequence). The CDR3 reads CSAEVPTSGQETQYF. In DNA form, the CDR3 reads TGCAGTGCTGAGGTACCAACTAGCGGTCAAGAGACCCAGTACTTC.

This clonotype was seen at least ten times. CDR3 coding DNA: TGTGCCAACACCACGAACTTAAACCAGTACTTC. This translates into CANTTNLNQYF. The chain uses TRBV27 and TRBJ2-5; D gene uncertain. The length of the CDR3 is 11 residues. In germline, CDR1 is MNHEY, CDR2 SMNVEV (reference sequence). Trimming removed 10 bases from V and 10 bases from J, with 16 bases in between.

The table lists this clonotype with a few counts. The rearrangement uses TRBV11-2 and TRBJ1-2; TRBD1 might be the D (5 bases). This CDR3 has 13 amino acids. Between the trimmed V and J ends, which lost 4 bases and 8 bases, there was a span of 14 bases. In germline, CDR1 is SGHAT, CDR2 FQNNGV. CDR3 nucleotide sequence: TGTGCCAGCAGCTCCACCGGGGGAGGCGGCTACACCTTC. Amino acid sequence: CASSSTGGGGYTF. The full variable domain, with the rest looked up from reference TRBV11-2 and TRBJ1-2, is EAGVAQSPRYKIIEKRQSVAFWCNPISGHATLYWYQQILGQGPKLLIQFQNNGVVDDSQLPKDRFSAERLKGVDSTLKIQPAKLEDSAVYLCASSSTGGGGYTFGSGTRLTVV.

This clonotype was counted only a few times. V and J are TRBV19 and TRBJ1-5; 9 bases align to TRBD1. The V and J ends lost 10 bases and 0 bases, in that order; junction bases with no gene match: 16. The germline V gene has CDR1 LNHDA and CDR2 SQIVND (reference sequence). The CDR3 sequence is 18 residues long. CDR3: CATKLRTGALYSNQPQHF. The CDR3 DNA sequence: TGTGCCACCAAACTAAGGACAGGGGCCCTCTATAGCAATCAGCCCCAGCATTTT.

The chain links TRBV20-1 to TRBJ2-1; TRBD2 matches at 9 bases. V lost 5 bases and J lost 9; bases outside the gene matches: 8. Germline CDR1 and CDR2: DFQATT and SNEGSKA (reference sequence). CDR3 size: 13 residues. The CDR3, as DNA: TGCAGTGCTGGCTCCGGGACTAGCAGTGAGCAGTTCTTC. This translates into CSAGSGTSSEQFF.

In its sample, this clonotype was seen a few times. The chain links TRBV6-1 to TRBJ2-3; possible D gene TRBD1, 6 bases. The CDR3 has 14 residues. V was cut by 3 bases and J by 2 bases, with 9 bases left in between. The germline CDR1 and CDR2 sequences are MNHNS and SASEGT. This chain's CDR3 is CASSEGHPTDTQYF. In nucleotides, the CDR3 is TGTGCCAGCAGTGAGGGACACCCCACAGATACGCAGTATTTT.

This clonotype showed up just once. With a far larger clone one base away, a read error is the likely cause. The chain links TRBV7-2 to TRBJ1-2; 7 nucleotides align to TRBD1. This CDR3 contains 14 residues. Germline CDR1 reads SGHTA; CDR2 reads FQGNSA. In DNA, the CDR3 is TGTGCCAGCAGCTTAGGAGGGGGCAACTATGGCTGCACCTTC. Translated: CASSLGGGNYGCTF.

This clonotype has more than one count but fewer than ten. J is TRBJ2-1 and V is TRBV5-4, with D tentatively TRBD2 (5 bases). CDR1 and CDR2 (germline): SGHNT, YYREEE (reference sequence). V lost 8 bases to trimming and J lost 3 bases, with 12 bases between them. This CDR3 has 13 residues. The CDR3 loop reads CASGDAGYNEQFF. DNA of the CDR3: TGTGCCAGTGGTGATGCGGGCTACAATGAGCAGTTCTTC.